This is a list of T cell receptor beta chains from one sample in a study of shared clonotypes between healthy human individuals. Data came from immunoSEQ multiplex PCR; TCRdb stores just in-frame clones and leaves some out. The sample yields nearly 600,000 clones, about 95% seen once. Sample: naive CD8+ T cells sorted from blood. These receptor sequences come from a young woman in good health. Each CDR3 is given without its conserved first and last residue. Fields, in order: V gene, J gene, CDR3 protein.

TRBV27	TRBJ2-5	ASGGWPSREQETQY
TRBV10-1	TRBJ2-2	ASSVGSGELF
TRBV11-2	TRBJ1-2	ASSLAPNWDANYGYT
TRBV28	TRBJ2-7	ASSPLLAGAIEQY
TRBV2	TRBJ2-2	ASSPGGTGELF
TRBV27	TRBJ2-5	ASSLTPSGSGEQY
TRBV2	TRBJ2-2	ASTEPGGANTGELF
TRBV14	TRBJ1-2	ASSQFPGHLYT
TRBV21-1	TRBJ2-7	ASSIRSGGGYEQY
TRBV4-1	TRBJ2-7	ASSALAGYPYEQY
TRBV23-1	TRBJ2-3	ASVEDLEAPSGTDTQY
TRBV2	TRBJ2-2	ASSARLRLAGDSGELF
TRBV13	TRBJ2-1	ASSLEVVVAGEGFYNEQF
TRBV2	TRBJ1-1	ASSGDGNTEAF
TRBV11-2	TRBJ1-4	ASSRGRGTNEKLF
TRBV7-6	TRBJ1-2	ASSPGTGLANYGYT
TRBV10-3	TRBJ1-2	AISAEGQSKSWGYT
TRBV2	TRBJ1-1	ASAEQQGSTEAF
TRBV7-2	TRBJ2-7	ASSFGVNYEQY
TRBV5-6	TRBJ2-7	ASSLGEIGYEQY
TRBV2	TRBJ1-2	ASNAGFGYGYT
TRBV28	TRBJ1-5	ASSPQVLQGLSNQPQH
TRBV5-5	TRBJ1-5	ASSLAVPQPQH